Following are 9 T cell receptor beta chains from one sample sequenced in a study of T cell repertoires in cytomegalovirus infection. For these TCRs, the target antigens are not known. Each CDR3 protein is one row after TCRdb ran MiXCR on the reads. The table lists approximately 990,000 distinct CDR3 sequences, approximately 32% of them singletons. Sequencing was performed on cultured CD8+ T cells from PBMCs, taken from culture after CMV antigen stimulation. The receptor source for this set is a human donor in good health (CMV status not recorded). Some clones in this sample may be carry-over from other donors' samples.

This clonotype was counted only a few times. The chain employs TRBV12-5 and TRBJ1-2; D is undetermined. The ends were cut back, 6 bases at V and 6 bases at J, with 23 bases in the middle. CDR3 size: 16 residues. Germline V gene data show CDR1 as LGHNT and CDR2 as FRNRAP. Written as DNA, the CDR3 is TGTGCTAGTGGCTCCATTCGGACTCCTCGCAACCATGGCTACACCTTC. Protein sequence: CASGSIRTPRNHGYTF. Combining the CDR3 with reference TRBV12-5 and TRBJ1-2 gives the whole variable domain DARVTQTPRHKVTEMGQEVTMRCQPILGHNTVFWYRQTMMQGLELLAYFRNRAPLDDSGMPKDRFSAEMPDATLATLKIQPSEPRDSAVYFCASGSIRTPRNHGYTFGSGTRLTVV.

The table lists this clonotype with many counts. The chain has TRBV7-9 and TRBJ1-5, with D possibly being TRBD1 (5 bases). Trimming removed 5 bases from V and 4 bases from J, with 15 bases in between. The CDR3 is 15 amino acids. Germline V CDR1 and CDR2: SEHNR, FQNEAQ (reference sequence). The CDR3 nucleotides read TGTGCCAGCAGCACCCAAGGGACCACTAATCAGCCCCAGCATTTT. Encoded protein: CASSTQGTTNQPQHF.

The V call is TRBV7-9, the J call TRBJ1-3, with 8 bases lining up with TRBD1. This CDR3 region has 16 residues. Germline CDR1 is SEHNR and CDR2 is FQNEAQ (reference sequence). The ends lost 2 bases at V and 8 bases at J; junction bases unmatched: 11. The CDR3 is CASSLKVQGAVHTIYF. CDR3 sequence (DNA): TGTGCCAGCAGCTTAAAGGTCCAGGGGGCAGTTCACACCATATATTTT. Supplemented by reference TRBV7-9 and TRBJ1-3, the full variable domain reads DTGVSQNPRHKITKRGQNVTFRCDPISEHNRLYWYRQTLGQGPEFLTYFQNEAQLEKSRLLSDRFSAERPKGSFSTLEIQRTEQGDSAMYLCASSLKVQGAVHTIYFGEGSWLTVV.

This clonotype occurred a few times. V gene TRBV23-1 combines with J gene TRBJ1-5, with a possible D match to TRBD1 (6 bases). TRBV23-1 has ORF status, its function being uncertain. V was pared by 3 bases and J by 3 bases, with 12 bases between. CDR3 length equals 15 residues. Written as DNA, the CDR3 is TGCGCCAGCAGTCACGGGAGGGGGTCCAATCAGCCCCAGCATTTT. Protein product: CASSHGRGSNQPQHF.

V gene TRBV18 combines with J gene TRBJ2-7, with D uncertain. The ends were cut back, 2 bases at V and 3 bases at J, with 14 bases in the middle. CDR1 and CDR2 (germline): KGHSH, LQKENI. The CDR3 length is 15 residues. Here the CDR3 reads CASSPGPSPIYEQYF. The CDR3, as DNA: TGTGCCAGCTCACCAGGCCCGTCTCCGATCTACGAGCAGTACTTC.

The chain has TRBV6-6 and TRBJ1-2; D remains unclear. Trimming shortened V by 2 bases and J by 5 bases, and 15 bases separated the two germline ends. The CDR3 sequence is 15 residues long. CDR1 and CDR2 from the germline V gene are MNHNY and SVGAGI (reference sequence). The CDR3 DNA reads TGTGCCAGCAGTTACGTCGCGACACCAGAATATGGCTACACCTTC. This encodes CASSYVATPEYGYTF.

A few counts support this clonotype. V usage is TRBV25-1 and J usage is TRBJ2-1, with 8 bases that match TRBD1. V lost 3 bases, J lost 2 bases, and 9 bases stayed unmatched. The CDR3 sequence is 17 residues long. Germline V lookup: CDR1 MGHDK, CDR2 SYGVNS. Here the CDR3 reads CASSDRRTGSPYNEQFF. In DNA, the CDR3 is TGTGCCAGCAGTGACCGGAGGACAGGGAGTCCCTACAATGAGCAGTTCTTC.

The chain carries TRBV9 and TRBJ2-5; maybe TRBD2 (6 bases). Trimming pared 3 bases from V and 2 bases from J, leaving 11 bases between. This CDR3 spans 14 amino acids. The germline gives CDR1 SGDLS, CDR2 YYNGEE. CDR3 sequence reads: CASSGSGVQETQYF. The DNA for the CDR3 is TGTGCCAGCAGCGGTAGCGGTGTTCAAGAGACCCAGTACTTC.

The chain recombines TRBV5-3 with TRBJ2-7; no firm D call. TRBV5-3 is an ORF; its function is uncertain. The CDR3 loop spans 15 amino acids. For the CDR3, the DNA is TGTGCCAGCAGCTTGGTTACCGATAGCTCCTACGAGCAGTACGTC. It translates to CASSLVTDSSYEQYV.